Shown below are 11 T cell receptor beta chains from a single sample sequenced in a study of blood T cell repertoires in COVID-19. TCRdb keeps only in-frame clones here, not all; method: immunoSEQ multiplex PCR. Here the sample spans roughly 260,000 clones, approximately 86% being singletons. The sample taken for sequencing was PBMCs or T cells enriched from blood (not recorded which). These receptors came from a woman aged 18-29 years who had recovered from COVID-19.

The chain joins TRBV12-5 to TRBJ2-7; D not certain. V was trimmed by 3 bases and J by 4 bases, leaving 7 bases between them. Germline values: CDR1 LGHNT, CDR2 FRNRAP. CDR3 length: 12 residues. The CDR3 sequence is CASGFEEYEQYF. DNA of the CDR3: TGTGCTAGTGGTTTTGAAGAGTACGAGCAGTACTTC. Based on the CDR3 plus reference TRBV12-5 and TRBJ2-7, the full variable domain is DARVTQTPRHKVTEMGQEVTMRCQPILGHNTVFWYRQTMMQGLELLAYFRNRAPLDDSGMPKDRFSAEMPDATLATLKIQPSEPRDSAVYFCASGFEEYEQYFGPGTRLTVT.

The genes are TRBV7-3 and TRBJ2-1; 9 nucleotides match TRBD1. Trimming removed 5 bases from V and 10 bases from J; junction bases left unmatched: 6. Germline V gene sequence: CDR1 SGHTA, CDR2 FQGTGA. The CDR3 spans 13 residues. In DNA, the CDR3 is TGTGCCAGCAGCCAAACAGGGGGCAACGAGCAGTTCTTC. Translated: CASSQTGGNEQFF.

The rearrangement uses TRBV4-1 and TRBJ2-5; possibly TRBD2 for D (5 bases). V was pared by 4 bases and J by 1 base, with 19 bases between. Per the germline V gene, CDR1 is MGHRA and CDR2 is YSYEKL. There are 17 residues in the CDR3. CDR3 nucleotide sequence: TGCGCCAGCAGCCCCAAGACCGGAGGTTTTGGCCAAGAGACCCAGTACTTC. Encoded protein: CASSPKTGGFGQETQYF.

This clone was picked up one time. This rearrangement joins TRBV12-3 or TRBV12-4 to TRBJ2-3; maybe TRBD1 (6 bases). The CDR3 has 13 amino acids. Trimming took 4 bases from V and 2 from J, leaving 7 bases between them. The CDR3 spells CASSWGHTDTQYF. The CDR3 DNA is TGTGCCAGCAGTTGGGGACACACAGATACGCAGTATTTT.

This clone was seen just once. The gene calls are TRBV24-1 and TRBJ2-2, with a tentative D call TRBD2 (6 bases). The CDR3 length is 15 residues. Germline CDR1 KGHDR, CDR2 SFDVKD. V was trimmed by 4 bases and J by 3 bases, leaving 11 bases between them. CDR3 sequence reads: CATSDPGTYTGELFF. In DNA form, the CDR3 reads TGTGCCACCAGTGACCCCGGGACTTACACCGGGGAGCTGTTTTTT.

The chain is built from TRBV7-9 and TRBJ2-1; TRBD1 agrees at 10 bases. In germline, CDR1 is SEHNR, CDR2 FQNEAQ (reference sequence). V lost 2 bases to trimming and J lost 7 bases; unmatched junction nucleotides: 8. CDR3 length equals 16 residues. The CDR3 is CASSLPRDRGGNEQFF. In DNA, the CDR3 is TGTGCCAGCAGCTTACCTCGGGACAGGGGAGGGAATGAGCAGTTCTTC.

V usage is TRBV2 and J usage is TRBJ1-4, with D perhaps TRBD1 (6 bases). Trimming removed 6 bases at V and 0 bases at J, with 11 bases between. The CDR3 length is 15 residues. The V gene's germline CDR1 is SNHLY and CDR2 FYNNEI. CDR3 coding DNA: TGTGCCAGCAGAAACTACAGGGCAACTAATGAAAAACTGTTTTTT. Amino acid sequence: CASRNYRATNEKLFF.

The chain is built from TRBV11-2 and TRBJ2-7; maybe TRBD1 (5 bases). V dropped 1 base and J dropped 7 bases, with 20 bases sitting between them. Germline V gives CDR1 SGHAT, CDR2 FQNNGV. CDR3 length: 16 amino acids. This chain's CDR3 is CASSLGQPTELGEQYF. The CDR3, as DNA: TGTGCCAGCAGCTTAGGACAGCCCACCGAATTGGGTGAGCAGTACTTC.

This chain links TRBV12-3 or TRBV12-4 with TRBJ1-5; D gene uncertain. V shed 7 bases and J shed 2 bases, with 6 bases lying between them. This CDR3 is built from 12 residues. CDR3 sequence (DNA): TGTGCCAGCAAGAGAGGCAATCAGCCCCAGCATTTT. Amino acid sequence: CASKRGNQPQHF.

A single count supports this clone. This chain links TRBV9 with TRBJ1-6; D perhaps matches TRBD1 (6 bases). Germline V gene sequence: CDR1 SGDLS, CDR2 YYNGEE. Trimming took 4 bases from V and 5 from J, leaving 13 bases between them. CDR3 size: 15 residues. The CDR3 DNA sequence: TGTGCCAGCAGCCCGCGGACAGCCGATAATTCACCCCTCCACTTT. Its translation is CASSPRTADNSPLHF.

CDR3 bases: TGCAGCGTTATCACCGGGAATACGCAGTATTTT. Its protein is CSVITGNTQYF. V and J are TRBV29-1 and TRBJ2-3, with D perhaps TRBD2 (5 bases). The germline V and J ends were trimmed by 5 bases and 7 bases, with 10 bases remaining between them. The germline gives CDR1 SQVTM, CDR2 ANQGSEA. The CDR3 covers 11 residues.